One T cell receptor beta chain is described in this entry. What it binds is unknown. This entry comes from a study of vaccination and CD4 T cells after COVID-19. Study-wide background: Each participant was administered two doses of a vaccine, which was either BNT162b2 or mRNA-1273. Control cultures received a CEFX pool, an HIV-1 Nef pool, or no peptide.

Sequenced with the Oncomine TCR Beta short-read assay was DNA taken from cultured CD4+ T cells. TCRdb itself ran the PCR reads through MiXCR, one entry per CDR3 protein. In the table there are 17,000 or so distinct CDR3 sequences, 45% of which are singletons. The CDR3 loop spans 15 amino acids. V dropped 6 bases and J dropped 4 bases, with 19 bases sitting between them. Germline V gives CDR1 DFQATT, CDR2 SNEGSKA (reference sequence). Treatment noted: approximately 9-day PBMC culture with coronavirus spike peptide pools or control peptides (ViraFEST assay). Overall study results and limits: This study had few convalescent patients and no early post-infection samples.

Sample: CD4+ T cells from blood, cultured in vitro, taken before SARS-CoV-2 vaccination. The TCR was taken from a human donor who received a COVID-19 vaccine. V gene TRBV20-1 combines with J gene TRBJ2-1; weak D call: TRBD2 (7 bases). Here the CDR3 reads CSALAGGPLYNEQFF. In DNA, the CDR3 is TGCAGTGCATTAGCCGGGGGGCCTCTATACAATGAGCAGTTCTTC.